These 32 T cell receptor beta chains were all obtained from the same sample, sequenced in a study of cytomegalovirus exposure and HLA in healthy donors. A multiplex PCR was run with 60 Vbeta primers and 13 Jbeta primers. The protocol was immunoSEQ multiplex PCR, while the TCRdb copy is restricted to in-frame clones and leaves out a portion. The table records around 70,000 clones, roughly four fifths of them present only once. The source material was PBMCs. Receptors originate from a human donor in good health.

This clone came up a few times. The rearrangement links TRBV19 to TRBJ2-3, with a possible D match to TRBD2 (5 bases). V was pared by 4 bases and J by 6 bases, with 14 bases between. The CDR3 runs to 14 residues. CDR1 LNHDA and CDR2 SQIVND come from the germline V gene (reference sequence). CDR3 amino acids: CASSSGLYADTQYF. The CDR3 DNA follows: TGTGCCAGTAGTAGCGGGCTGTATGCTGATACGCAGTATTTT.

As DNA, the CDR3 is TGTGCCAGTACCAGCTACACCTTC. Translating it yields CASTSYTF. The J gene is TRBJ1-2, the V gene TRBV19; no reliable D call. Trimming pared 7 bases from V and 9 bases from J, leaving 3 bases between. CDR1 LNHDA and CDR2 SQIVND come from the germline V gene (reference sequence). The CDR3 runs 8 residues.

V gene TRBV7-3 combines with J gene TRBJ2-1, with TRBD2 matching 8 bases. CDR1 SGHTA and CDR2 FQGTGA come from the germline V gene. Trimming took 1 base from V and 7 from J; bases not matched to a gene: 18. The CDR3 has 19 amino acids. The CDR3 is CASSLRPWADATGGNEQFF. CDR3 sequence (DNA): TGTGCCAGCAGCTTAAGGCCTTGGGCCGACGCAACGGGGGGGAATGAGCAGTTCTTC.

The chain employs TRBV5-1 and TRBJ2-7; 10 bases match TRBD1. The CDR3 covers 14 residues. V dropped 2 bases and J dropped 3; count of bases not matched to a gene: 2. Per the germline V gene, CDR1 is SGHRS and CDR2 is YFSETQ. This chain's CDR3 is CASSFGTGDYEQYF. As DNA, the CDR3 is TGCGCCAGCAGCTTTGGGACAGGGGACTACGAGCAGTACTTC.

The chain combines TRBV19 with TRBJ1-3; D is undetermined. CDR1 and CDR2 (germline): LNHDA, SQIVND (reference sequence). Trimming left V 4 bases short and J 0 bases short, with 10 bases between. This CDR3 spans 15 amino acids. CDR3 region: CASSNSLGSGNTIYF. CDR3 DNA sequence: TGTGCCAGTAGTAACAGCCTCGGCTCTGGAAACACCATATATTTT.

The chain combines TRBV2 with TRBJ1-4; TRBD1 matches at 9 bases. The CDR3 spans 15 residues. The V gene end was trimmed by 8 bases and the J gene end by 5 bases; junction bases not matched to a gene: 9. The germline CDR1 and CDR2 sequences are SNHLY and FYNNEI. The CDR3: CASFTPGTGNEKLFF. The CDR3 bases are TGTGCCAGCTTCACTCCCGGGACAGGGAATGAAAAACTGTTTTTT.

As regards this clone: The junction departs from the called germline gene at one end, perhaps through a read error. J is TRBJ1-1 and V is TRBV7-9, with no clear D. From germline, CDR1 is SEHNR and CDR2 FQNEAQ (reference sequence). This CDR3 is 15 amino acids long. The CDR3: CSSSLIIGRNTEAFF. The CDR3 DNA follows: TGTTCCAGCAGCTTAATAATTGGGCGGAACACTGAAGCTTTCTTT. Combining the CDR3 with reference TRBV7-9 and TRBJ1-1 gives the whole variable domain DTGVSQNPRHKITKRGQNVTFRCDPISEHNRLYWYRQTLGQGPEFLTYFQNEAQLEKSRLLSDRFSAERPKGSFSTLEIQRTEQGDSAMYLCSSSLIIGRNTEAFFGQGTRLTVV.

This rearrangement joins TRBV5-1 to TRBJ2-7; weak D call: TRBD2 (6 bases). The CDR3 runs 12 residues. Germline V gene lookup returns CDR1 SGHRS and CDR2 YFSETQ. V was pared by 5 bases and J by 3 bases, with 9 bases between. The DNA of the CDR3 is TGCGCCAGCAGGGGTAGCGGCTACGAGCAGTACTTC. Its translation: CASRGSGYEQYF.

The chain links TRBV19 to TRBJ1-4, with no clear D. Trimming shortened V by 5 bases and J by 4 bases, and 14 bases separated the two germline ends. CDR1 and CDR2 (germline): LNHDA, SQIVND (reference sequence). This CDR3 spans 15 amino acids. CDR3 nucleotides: TGTGCCAGTAGTCACACGATGGGCTTTAATGAAAAACTGTTTTTT. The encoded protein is CASSHTMGFNEKLFF.

CDR3 residues: CASTRTGIVNEQYF. CDR3 sequence (DNA): TGTGCCAGCACCCGGACAGGGATCGTCAACGAGCAGTACTTC. The rearrangement links TRBV7-6 to TRBJ2-7, with 8 positions matching TRBD1. Germline V gene lookup returns CDR1 SGHVS and CDR2 FNYEAQ. J was trimmed by 5 bases and V by 7 bases; bases with no gene match: 10. There are 14 residues in the CDR3.

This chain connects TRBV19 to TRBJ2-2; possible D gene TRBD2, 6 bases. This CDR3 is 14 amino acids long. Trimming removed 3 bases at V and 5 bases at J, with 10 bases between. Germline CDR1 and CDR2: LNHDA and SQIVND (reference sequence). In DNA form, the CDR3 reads TGTGCCAGTAGTATCGTCGGGAGTACCGGGGAGCTGTTTTTT. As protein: CASSIVGSTGELFF.

The CDR3: CASSFLGGGGEAFF. In DNA form, the CDR3 reads TGTGCCAGCAGCTTCCTCGGGGGCGGGGGTGAAGCTTTCTTT. This rearrangement joins TRBV5-6 to TRBJ1-1; a possible D gene is TRBD1 (6 bases). The V end lost 2 bases, the J end lost 7 bases, and 15 bases lay between the germline ends. This CDR3 is built from 14 residues. Germline CDR1 is SGHDT and CDR2 is YYEEEE.

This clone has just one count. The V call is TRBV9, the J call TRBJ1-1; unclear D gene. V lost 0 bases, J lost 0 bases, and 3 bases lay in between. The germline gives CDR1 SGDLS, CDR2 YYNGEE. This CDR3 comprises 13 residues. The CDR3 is CASSVGMNTEAFF. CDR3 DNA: TGTGCCAGCAGCGTAGGTATGAACACTGAAGCTTTCTTT.

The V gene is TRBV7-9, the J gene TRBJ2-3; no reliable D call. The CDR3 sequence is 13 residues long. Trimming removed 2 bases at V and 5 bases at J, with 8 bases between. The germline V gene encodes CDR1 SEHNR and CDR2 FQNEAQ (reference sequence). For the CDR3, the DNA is TGTGCCAGCAGCTTATTCATGAGAGATACGCAGTATTTT. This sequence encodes CASSLFMRDTQYF.

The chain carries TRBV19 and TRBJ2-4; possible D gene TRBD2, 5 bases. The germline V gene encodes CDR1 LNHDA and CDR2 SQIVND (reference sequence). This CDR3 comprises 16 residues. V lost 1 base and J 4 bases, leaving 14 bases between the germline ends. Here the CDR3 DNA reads TGTGCCAGTAGTATAGGCCAGCACGGGGATAAAAACATTCAGTACTTC. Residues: CASSIGQHGDKNIQYF.

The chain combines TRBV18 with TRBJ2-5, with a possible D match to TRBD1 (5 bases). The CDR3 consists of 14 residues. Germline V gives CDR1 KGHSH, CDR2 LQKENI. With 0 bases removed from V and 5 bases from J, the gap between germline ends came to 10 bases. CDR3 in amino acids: CASSPPQGRETQYF. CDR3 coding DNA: TGTGCCAGCTCACCACCGCAGGGAAGGGAGACCCAGTACTTC. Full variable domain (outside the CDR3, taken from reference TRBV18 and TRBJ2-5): NAGVMQNPRHLVRRRGQEARLRCSPMKGHSHVYWYRQLPEEGLKFMVYLQKENIIDESGMPKERFSAEFPKEGPSILRIQQVVRGDSAAYFCASSPPQGRETQYFGPGTRLLVL.

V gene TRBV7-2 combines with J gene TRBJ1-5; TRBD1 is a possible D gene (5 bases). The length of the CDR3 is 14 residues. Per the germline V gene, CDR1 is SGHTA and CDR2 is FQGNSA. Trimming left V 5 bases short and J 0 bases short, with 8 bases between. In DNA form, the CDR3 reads TGTGCCAGCAGCCCGGACAATAGCAATCAGCCCCAGCATTTT. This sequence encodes CASSPDNSNQPQHF.

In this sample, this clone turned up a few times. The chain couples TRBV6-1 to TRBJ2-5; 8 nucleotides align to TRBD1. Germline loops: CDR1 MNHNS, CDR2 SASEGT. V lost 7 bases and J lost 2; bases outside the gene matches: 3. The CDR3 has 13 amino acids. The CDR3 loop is CASNRDRQETQYF. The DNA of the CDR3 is TGTGCCAGCAACCGGGACAGGCAAGAGACCCAGTACTTC.

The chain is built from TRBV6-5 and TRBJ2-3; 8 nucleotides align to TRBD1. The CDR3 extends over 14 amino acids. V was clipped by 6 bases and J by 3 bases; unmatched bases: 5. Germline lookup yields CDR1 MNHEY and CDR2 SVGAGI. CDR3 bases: TGTGCCAGCAGACGACAGGGGACAACAGATACGCAGTATTTT. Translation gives CASRRQGTTDTQYF.

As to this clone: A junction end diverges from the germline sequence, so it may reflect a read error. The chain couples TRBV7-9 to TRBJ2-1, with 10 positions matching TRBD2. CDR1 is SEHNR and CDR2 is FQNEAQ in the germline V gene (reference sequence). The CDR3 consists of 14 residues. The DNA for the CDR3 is TGTTCCAGCAGCTTGGGGCTAGCGGGGGTCGGGCAGTTCTTC. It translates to CSSSLGLAGVGQFF.

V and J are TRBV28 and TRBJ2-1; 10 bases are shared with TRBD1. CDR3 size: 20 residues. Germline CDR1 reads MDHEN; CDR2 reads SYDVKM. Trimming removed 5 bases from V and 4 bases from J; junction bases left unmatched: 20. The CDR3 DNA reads TGTGCCAGCAGTCCTCCTAAGTTAGACAGGGGGCCGGTCGGGTACAATGAGCAGTTCTTC. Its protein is CASSPPKLDRGPVGYNEQFF.

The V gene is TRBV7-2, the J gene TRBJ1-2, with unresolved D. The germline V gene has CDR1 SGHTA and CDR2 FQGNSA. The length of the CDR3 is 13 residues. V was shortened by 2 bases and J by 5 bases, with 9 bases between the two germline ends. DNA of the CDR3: TGTGCCAGCAGCTTAATCCCAGGATATGGCTACACCTTC. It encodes CASSLIPGYGYTF.

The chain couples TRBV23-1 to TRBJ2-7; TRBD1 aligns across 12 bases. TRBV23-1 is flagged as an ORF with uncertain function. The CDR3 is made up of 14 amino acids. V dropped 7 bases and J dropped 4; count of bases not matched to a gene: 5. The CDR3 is CASNRDRGLYEQYF. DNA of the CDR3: TGCGCCAGCAACCGGGACAGGGGGCTTTACGAGCAGTACTTC.

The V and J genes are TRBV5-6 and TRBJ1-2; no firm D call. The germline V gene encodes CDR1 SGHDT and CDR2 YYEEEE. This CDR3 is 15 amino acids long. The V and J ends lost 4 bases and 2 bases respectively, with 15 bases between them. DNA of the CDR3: TGTGCCAGCAGCGATCCCCGCGGAAGAAACTATGGCTACACCTTC. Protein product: CASSDPRGRNYGYTF.

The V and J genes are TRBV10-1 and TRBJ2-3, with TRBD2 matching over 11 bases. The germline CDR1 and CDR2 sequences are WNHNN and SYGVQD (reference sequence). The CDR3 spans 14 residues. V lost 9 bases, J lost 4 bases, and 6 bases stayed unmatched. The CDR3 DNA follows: TGCGCCAGATTAGCGGGGGGGCCACCAGATACGCAGTATTTT. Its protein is CARLAGGPPDTQYF.

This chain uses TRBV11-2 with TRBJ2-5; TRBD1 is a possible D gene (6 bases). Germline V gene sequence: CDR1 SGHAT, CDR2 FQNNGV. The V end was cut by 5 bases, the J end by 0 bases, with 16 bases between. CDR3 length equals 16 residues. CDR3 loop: CASSQLVGDNQETQYF. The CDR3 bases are TGTGCCAGCAGCCAACTCGTGGGGGACAACCAAGAGACCCAGTACTTC.

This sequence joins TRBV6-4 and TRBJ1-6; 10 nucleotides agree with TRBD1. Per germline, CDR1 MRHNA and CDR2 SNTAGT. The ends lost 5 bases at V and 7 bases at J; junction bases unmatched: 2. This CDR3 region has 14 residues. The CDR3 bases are TGTGCCAGCAGTCGGGACAGGGGCAATTCACCCCTCCACTTT. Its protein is CASSRDRGNSPLHF.

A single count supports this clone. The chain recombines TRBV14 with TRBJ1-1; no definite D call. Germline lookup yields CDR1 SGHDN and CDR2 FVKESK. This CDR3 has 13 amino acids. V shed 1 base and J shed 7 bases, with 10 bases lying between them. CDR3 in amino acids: CASSQVVGGEAFF. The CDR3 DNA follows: TGTGCCAGCAGCCAAGTTGTAGGCGGTGAAGCTTTCTTT.

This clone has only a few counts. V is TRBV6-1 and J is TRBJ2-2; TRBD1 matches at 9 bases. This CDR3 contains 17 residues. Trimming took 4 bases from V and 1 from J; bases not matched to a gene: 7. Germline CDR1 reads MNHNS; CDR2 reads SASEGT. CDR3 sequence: CASSAHRGRVNTGELFF. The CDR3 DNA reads TGTGCCAGCAGTGCCCACAGGGGGCGGGTGAACACCGGGGAGCTGTTTTTT.

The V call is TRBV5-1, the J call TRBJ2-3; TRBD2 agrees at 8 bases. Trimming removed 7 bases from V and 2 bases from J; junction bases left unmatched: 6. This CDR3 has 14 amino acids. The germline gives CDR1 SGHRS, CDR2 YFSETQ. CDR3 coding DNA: TGCGCCAGCCATGATAGCGGGATCACAGATACGCAGTATTTT. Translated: CASHDSGITDTQYF.

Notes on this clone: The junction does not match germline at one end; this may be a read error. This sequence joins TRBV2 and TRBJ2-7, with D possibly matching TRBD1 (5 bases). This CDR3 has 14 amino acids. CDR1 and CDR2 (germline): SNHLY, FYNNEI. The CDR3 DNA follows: TGTGCCAGCAGTTTGCGACAGCGAGACCTCATCCCAAACTTC. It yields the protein CASSLRQRDLIPNF. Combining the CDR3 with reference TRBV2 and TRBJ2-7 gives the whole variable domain EPEVTQTPSHQVTQMGQEVILRCVPISNHLYFYWYRQILGQKVEFLVSFYNNEISEKSEIFDDQFSVERPDGSNFTLKIRSTKLEDSAMYFCASSLRQRDLIPNFGPGTRLTVT.

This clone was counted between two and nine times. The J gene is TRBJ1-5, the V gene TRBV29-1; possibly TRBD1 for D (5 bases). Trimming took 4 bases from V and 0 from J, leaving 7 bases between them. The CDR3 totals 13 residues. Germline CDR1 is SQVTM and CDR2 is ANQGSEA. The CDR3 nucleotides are TGCAGCGTTGCGACAGATAGCAATCAGCCCCAGCATTTT. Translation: CSVATDSNQPQHF. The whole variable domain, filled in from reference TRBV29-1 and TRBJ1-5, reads SAVISQKPSRDICQRGTSLTIQCQVDSQVTMMFWYRQQPGQSLTLIATANQGSEATYESGFVIDKFPISRPNLTFSTLTVSNMSPEDSSIYLCSVATDSNQPQHFGDGTRLSIL.